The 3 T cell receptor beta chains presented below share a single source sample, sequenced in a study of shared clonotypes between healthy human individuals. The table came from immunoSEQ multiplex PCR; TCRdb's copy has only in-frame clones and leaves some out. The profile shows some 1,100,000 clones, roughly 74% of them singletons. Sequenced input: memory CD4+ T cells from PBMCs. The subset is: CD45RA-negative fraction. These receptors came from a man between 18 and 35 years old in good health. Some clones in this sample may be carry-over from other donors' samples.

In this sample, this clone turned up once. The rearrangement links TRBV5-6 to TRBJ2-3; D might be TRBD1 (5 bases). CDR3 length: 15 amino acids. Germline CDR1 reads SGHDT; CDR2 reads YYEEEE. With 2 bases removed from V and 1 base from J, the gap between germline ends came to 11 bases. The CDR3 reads CASSFTGIRTDTQYF. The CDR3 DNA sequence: TGTGCCAGCAGCTTTACAGGAATCCGCACAGATACGCAGTATTTT.

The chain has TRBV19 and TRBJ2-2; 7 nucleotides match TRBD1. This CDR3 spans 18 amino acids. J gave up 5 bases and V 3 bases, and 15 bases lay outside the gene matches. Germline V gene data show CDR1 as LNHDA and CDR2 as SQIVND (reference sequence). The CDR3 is CASSIWPLGQGETGELFF. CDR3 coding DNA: TGTGCCAGTAGTATTTGGCCCCTCGGGCAGGGGGAGACCGGGGAGCTGTTTTTT.

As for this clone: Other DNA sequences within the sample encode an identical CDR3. The CDR3 protein is CSVVVQPGENTEAFF. For the CDR3, the DNA is TGCAGCGTTGTAGTCCAGCCAGGAGAGAATACTGAAGCTTTCTTT. The chain links TRBV29-1 to TRBJ1-1; D gene uncertain. This CDR3 has 15 residues. V lost 4 bases to trimming and J lost 5 bases, with 20 bases between them. In germline, CDR1 is SQVTM, CDR2 ANQGSEA.